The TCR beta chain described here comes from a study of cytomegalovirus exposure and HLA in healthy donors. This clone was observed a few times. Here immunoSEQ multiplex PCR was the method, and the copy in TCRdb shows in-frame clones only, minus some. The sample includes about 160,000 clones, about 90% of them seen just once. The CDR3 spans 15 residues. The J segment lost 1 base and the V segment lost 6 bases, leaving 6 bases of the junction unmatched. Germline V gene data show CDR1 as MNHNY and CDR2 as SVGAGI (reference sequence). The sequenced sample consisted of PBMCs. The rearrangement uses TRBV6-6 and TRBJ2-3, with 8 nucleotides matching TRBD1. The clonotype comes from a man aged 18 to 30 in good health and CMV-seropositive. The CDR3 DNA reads TGTGCCAGCAGCAACCCGGGACAGGGCACAGATACGCAGTATTTT. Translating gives CASSNPGQGTDTQYF.